This record concerns one TCR beta chain sequence. The source of the sample is a study of T cell changes during pregnancy in multiple sclerosis. Trimming removed 1 base from V and 8 bases from J; junction bases left unmatched: 1. The CDR3 extends over 15 amino acids. Germline V gene sequence: CDR1 SGHTA, CDR2 FQGTGA. The protocol was immunoSEQ multiplex PCR, while the TCRdb copy is restricted to in-frame clones and leaves out a portion. The repertoire holds around 58,000 clones, about 90% seen once, with about 0.5% in the top ten. This chain joins TRBV7-3 and TRBJ2-1, with 14 bases identical to TRBD2. This TCR was sampled from a female donor in good health, enrolled as a control in a pregnancy study. The sequences come from CD4+ T cells from peripheral blood mononuclear cells, collected after pregnancy. This CDR3 is CASSLRTSGGHEQFF. Written as DNA, the CDR3 is TGTGCCAGCAGCTTAAGGACTAGCGGGGGGCATGAGCAGTTCTTC.